Detailed here is one T cell receptor (beta chain). Its antigen is still unknown. The data belong to a study of cytomegalovirus exposure and HLA in healthy donors. For the study at large: Unique TCRs numbering roughly 80 million, obtained from HLA-typed donors, made up an early data release. Whole-study results and caveats: The classifier reportedly diagnosed cytomegalovirus status with high sensitivity and specificity. The study designated 150 to 200 TCR beta chains cytomegalovirus-associated.

The CDR3 has 15 amino acids. V lost 5 bases to trimming and J lost 2 bases, with 16 bases between them. Germline values: CDR1 SGHAT, CDR2 FQNNGV. Researchers ran the PCR with 60 Vbeta and 13 Jbeta primers. Original data processing: A later analysis tallied approximately 80 million unique TCR beta chains, some 10 million of them shared. Only in-frame clones appear in the TCRdb table, and some are missing; sequencing was by immunoSEQ multiplex PCR. For V, J and clone size, that table is used; D and trimming come from the DNA. This sample has approximately 160,000 clones, with around 82% found just once.

This sequence was found in a male donor in good health and CMV-seronegative. Material: PBMCs. The chain employs TRBV11-2 and TRBJ2-7, with D tentatively TRBD2 (6 bases). For the CDR3, the DNA is TGTGCCAGCAGCCCACTTCCGCGGGGACCCTACGAGCAGTACTTC. Its translation is CASSPLPRGPYEQYF.